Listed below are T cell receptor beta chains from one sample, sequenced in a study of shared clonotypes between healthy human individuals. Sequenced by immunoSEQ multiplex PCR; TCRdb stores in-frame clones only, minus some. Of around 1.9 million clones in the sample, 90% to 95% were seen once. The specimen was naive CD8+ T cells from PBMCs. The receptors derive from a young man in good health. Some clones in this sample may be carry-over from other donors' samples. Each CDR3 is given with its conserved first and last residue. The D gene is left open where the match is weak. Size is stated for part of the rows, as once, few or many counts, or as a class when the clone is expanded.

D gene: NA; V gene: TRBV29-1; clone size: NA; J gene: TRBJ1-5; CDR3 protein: CSVAEGSRGEPQHF; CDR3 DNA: TGCAGCGTTGCCGAGGGCAGCAGGGGAGAGCCCCAGCATTTT
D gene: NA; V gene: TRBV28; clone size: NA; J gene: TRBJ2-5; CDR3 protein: CASSSRQGGETQYF; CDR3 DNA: TGTGCCAGCAGTTCCAGACAGGGAGGGGAGACCCAGTACTTC
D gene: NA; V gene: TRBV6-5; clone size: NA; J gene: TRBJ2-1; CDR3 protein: CASSRGRSPNEQFF; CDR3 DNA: TGTGCCAGCAGTCGCGGACGGAGTCCGAATGAGCAGTTCTTC
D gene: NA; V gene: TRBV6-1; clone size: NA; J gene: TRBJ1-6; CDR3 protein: CASTLNLVNLHF; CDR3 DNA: TGTGCCAGCACCCTGAATTTGGTCAACCTCCACTTT
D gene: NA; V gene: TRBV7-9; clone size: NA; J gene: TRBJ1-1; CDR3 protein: CASSPGYTEAFF; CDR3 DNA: TGTGCCAGCAGCCCAGGGTACACTGAAGCTTTCTTT
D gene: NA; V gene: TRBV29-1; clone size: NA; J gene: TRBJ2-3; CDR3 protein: CSVVTGIPSTDTQYF; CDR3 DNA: TGCAGCGTTGTTACAGGCATTCCTAGCACAGATACGCAGTATTTT
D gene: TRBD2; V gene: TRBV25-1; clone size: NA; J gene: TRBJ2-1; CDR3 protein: CASRAGLGAEQFF; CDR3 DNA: TGTGCCAGCAGAGCGGGACTAGGTGCTGAGCAGTTCTTC
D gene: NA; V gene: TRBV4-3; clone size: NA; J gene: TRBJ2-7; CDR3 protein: CASSPYRGAYEQYF; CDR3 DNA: TGCGCCAGCAGCCCCTACCGCGGAGCTTACGAGCAGTACTTC
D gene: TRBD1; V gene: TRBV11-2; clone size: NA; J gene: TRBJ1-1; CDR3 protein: CASSSGQGRTEAFF; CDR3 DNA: TGTGCCAGCAGCTCAGGACAGGGTCGAACTGAAGCTTTCTTT
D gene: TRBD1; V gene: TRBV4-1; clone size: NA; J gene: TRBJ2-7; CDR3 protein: CASSQAGTGFYEQYF; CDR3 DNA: TGCGCCAGCAGCCAAGCCGGGACAGGCTTCTACGAGCAGTACTTC
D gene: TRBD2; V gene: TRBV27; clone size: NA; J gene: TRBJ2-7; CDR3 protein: CASSSSLGGRVYEQYF; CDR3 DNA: TGTGCCAGCAGTTCTAGTCTTGGCGGGAGGGTTTACGAGCAGTACTTC
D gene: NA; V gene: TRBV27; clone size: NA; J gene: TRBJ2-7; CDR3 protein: CASAVSGHITYEQYF; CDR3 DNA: TGTGCCAGCGCCGTCTCGGGACACATTACCTACGAGCAGTACTTC
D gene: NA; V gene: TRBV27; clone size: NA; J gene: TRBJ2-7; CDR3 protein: CASSSLAPSYEQYF; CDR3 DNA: TGTGCCAGCAGTTCCCTAGCGCCGTCCTACGAGCAGTACTTC
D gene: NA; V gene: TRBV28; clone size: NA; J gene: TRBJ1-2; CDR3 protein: CASRQGLGGYTF; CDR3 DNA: TGTGCCAGCAGACAGGGTCTGGGGGGCTACACCTTC
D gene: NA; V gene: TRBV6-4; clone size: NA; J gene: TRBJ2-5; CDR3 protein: CASSDSELWRVQETQYF; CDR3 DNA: TGTGCCAGCAGTGACTCGGAGTTGTGGAGGGTCCAAGAGACCCAGTACTTC
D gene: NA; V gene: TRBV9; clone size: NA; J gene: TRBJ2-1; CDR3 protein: CASSRYDSYNEQFF; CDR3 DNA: TGTGCCAGCAGCCGATACGACTCCTACAATGAGCAGTTCTTC
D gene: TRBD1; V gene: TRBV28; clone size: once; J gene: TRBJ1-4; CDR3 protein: CASSQVRDRVELFF; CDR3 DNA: TGTGCCAGCAGTCAAGTTCGGGACAGAGTAGAACTGTTTTTT
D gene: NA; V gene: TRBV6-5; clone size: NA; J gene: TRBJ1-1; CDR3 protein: CASSYGDDGNTEAFF; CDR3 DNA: TGTGCCAGCAGTTACGGGGACGACGGGAACACTGAAGCTTTCTTT
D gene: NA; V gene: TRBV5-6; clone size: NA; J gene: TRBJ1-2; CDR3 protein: CASRPVRQRDYGYTF; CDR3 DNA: TGTGCCAGTCGTCCGGTGCGACAGCGGGACTATGGCTACACCTTC
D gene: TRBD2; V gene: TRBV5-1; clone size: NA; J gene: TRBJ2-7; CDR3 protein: CASSRGLAGSYEQYF; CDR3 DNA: TGCGCCAGCAGCAGAGGACTAGCGGGCTCCTACGAGCAGTACTTC
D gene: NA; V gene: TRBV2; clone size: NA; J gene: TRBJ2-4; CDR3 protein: CASSSQAAELAKNIQYF; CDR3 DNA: TGTGCCAGCAGTTCACAGGCCGCGGAGCTAGCCAAAAACATTCAGTACTTC
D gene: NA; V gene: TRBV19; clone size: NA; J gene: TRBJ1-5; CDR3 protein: CASSISPGGQPQHF; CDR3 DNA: TGTGCCAGTAGTATATCCCCAGGAGGTCAGCCCCAGCATTTT
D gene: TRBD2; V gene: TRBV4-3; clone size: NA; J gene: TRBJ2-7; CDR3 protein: CASSHTGGAREQYF; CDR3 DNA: TGCGCCAGCAGCCATACCGGGGGGGCGCGGGAGCAGTACTTC
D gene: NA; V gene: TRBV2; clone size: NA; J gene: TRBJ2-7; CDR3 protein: CASSETRSYEQYF; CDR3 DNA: TGTGCCAGCAGCGAGACACGTTCCTACGAGCAGTACTTC
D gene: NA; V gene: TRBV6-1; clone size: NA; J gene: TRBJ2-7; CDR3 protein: CASSEGGSSYEQYF; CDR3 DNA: TGTGCCAGCAGTGAAGGTGGTAGCTCCTACGAGCAGTACTTC
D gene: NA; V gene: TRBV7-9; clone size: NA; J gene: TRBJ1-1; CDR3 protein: CASSWETGLNTEAFF; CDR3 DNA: TGTGCCAGCAGCTGGGAGACAGGCCTGAACACTGAAGCTTTCTTT
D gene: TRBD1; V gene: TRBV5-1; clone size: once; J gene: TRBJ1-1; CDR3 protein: CASSSPGTGGPEAFF; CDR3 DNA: TGCGCCAGCAGCTCCCCCGGGACAGGGGGCCCTGAAGCTTTCTTT
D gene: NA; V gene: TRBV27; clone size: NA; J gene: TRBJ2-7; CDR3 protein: CASSLQGGYEQYF; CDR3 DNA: TGTGCCAGCAGTTTACAGGGCGGGTACGAGCAGTACTTC
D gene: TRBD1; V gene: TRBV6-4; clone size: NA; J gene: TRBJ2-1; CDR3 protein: CASSRTGGYNEQFF; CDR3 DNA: TGTGCCAGCAGTCGGACAGGGGGTTACAATGAGCAGTTCTTC
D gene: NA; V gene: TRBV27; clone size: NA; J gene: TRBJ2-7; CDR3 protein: CASSYSPFYEQYF; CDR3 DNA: TGTGCCAGCAGTTACAGTCCCTTTTACGAGCAGTACTTC
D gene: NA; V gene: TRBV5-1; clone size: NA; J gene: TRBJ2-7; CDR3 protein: CASSFTLAYEQYF; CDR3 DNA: TGCGCCAGCAGCTTCACCCTAGCCTACGAGCAGTACTTC
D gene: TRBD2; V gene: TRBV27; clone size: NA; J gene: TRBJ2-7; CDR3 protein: CASRDSGRGTYEQYF; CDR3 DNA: TGTGCCAGCAGGGATAGCGGGAGGGGTACCTACGAGCAGTACTTC
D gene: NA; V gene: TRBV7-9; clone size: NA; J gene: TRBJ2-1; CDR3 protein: CASSSSGRPNEQFF; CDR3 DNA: TGTGCCAGCAGCTCGTCGGGGCGTCCCAATGAGCAGTTCTTC
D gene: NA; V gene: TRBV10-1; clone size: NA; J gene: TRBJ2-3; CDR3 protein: CASSESWDLTDTQYF; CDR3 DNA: TGCGCCAGCAGTGAGTCGTGGGACCTCACAGATACGCAGTATTTT
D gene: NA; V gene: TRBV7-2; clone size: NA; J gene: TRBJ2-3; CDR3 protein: CASSSGTLGDTQYF; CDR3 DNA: TGTGCCAGCAGCTCGGGGACCCTGGGGGATACGCAGTATTTT
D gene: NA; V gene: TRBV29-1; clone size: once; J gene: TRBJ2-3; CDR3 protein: CSVVSRGTDTQYF; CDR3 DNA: TGCAGCGTTGTCTCCAGGGGCACAGATACGCAGTATTTT
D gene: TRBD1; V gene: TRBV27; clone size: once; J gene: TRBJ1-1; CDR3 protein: CASSPGQGALNTEAFF; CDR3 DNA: TGTGCCAGCAGCCCGGGACAGGGGGCTTTGAACACTGAAGCTTTCTTT
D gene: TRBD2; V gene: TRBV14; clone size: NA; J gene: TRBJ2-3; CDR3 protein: CASSRFLAGGTDTQYF; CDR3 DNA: TGTGCCAGCAGCCGCTTCCTAGCGGGCGGCACAGATACGCAGTATTTT
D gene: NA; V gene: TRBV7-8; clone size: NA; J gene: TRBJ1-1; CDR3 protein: CASSLLGVTEAFF; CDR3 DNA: TGTGCCAGCAGCTTACTGGGGGTCACTGAAGCTTTCTTT
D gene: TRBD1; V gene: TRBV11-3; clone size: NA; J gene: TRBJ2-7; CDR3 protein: CASSPGQGASYEQYF; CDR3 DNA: TGTGCCAGCAGCCCAGGACAGGGGGCATCCTACGAGCAGTACTTC
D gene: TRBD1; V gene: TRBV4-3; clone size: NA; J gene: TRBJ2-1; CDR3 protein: CASSQGTGTTGQFF; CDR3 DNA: TGCGCCAGCAGCCAAGGGACAGGGACGACTGGGCAGTTCTTC
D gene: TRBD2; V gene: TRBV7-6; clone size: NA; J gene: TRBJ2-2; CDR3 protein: CASSLAPSGRFVATGELFF; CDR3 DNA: TGTGCCAGCAGCTTAGCCCCTAGCGGGAGATTCGTGGCCACCGGGGAGCTGTTTTTT
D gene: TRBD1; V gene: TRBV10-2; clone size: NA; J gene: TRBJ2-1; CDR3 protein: CASSPGAQGASLYNEQFF; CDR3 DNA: TGCGCCAGCAGCCCCGGGGCCCAGGGGGCTTCTCTGTACAATGAGCAGTTCTTC
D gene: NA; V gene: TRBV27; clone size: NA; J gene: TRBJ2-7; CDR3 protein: CASSPVNVGYTAYEQYF; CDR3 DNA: TGTGCCAGCAGTCCGGTGAACGTCGGTTATACCGCCTACGAGCAGTACTTC
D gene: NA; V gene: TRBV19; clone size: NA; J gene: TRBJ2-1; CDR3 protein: CASSLRYNEQFF; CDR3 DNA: TGTGCCAGTAGTCTACGATACAATGAGCAGTTCTTC
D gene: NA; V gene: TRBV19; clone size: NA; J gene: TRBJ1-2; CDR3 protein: CASSIVAGADGYTF; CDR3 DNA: TGTGCCAGTAGTATAGTCGCGGGGGCAGATGGCTACACCTTC
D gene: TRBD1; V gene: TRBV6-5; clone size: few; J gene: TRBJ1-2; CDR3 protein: CASSYSRTGSDGYTF; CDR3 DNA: TGTGCCAGCAGTTACAGTAGGACAGGTTCGGATGGCTACACCTTC
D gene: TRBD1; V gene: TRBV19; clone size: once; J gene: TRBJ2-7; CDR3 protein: CASSIAGTGFSYEQYF; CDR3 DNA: TGTGCCAGTAGTATAGCTGGGACAGGGTTCTCCTACGAGCAGTACTTC
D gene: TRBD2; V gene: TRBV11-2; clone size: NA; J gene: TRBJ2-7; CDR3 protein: CASSFSGSSYEQYF; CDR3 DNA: TGTGCCAGCAGCTTTAGCGGGAGCTCCTACGAGCAGTACTTC
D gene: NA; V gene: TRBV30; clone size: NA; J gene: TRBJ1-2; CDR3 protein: CAWSVSRSGYTF; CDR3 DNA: TGTGCCTGGAGTGTATCAAGGAGTGGCTACACCTTC
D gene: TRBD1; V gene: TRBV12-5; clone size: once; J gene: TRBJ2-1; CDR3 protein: CASGFLTGTGANEQFF; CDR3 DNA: TGTGCTAGTGGTTTCTTAACCGGGACAGGGGCGAATGAGCAGTTCTTC
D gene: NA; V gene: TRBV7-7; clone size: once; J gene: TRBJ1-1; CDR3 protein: CASSPETPNTEAFF; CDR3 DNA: TGTGCCAGCAGTCCTGAGACCCCTAACACTGAAGCTTTCTTT
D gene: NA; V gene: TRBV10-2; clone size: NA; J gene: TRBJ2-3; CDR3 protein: CASSVPVVGSNTDTQYF; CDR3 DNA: TGCGCCAGCAGTGTCCCAGTGGTTGGGAGTAACACAGATACGCAGTATTTT
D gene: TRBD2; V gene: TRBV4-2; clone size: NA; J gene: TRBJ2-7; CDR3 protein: CASSQPGLATEQYF; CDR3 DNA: TGTGCCAGCAGCCAACCGGGACTAGCAACCGAGCAGTACTTC